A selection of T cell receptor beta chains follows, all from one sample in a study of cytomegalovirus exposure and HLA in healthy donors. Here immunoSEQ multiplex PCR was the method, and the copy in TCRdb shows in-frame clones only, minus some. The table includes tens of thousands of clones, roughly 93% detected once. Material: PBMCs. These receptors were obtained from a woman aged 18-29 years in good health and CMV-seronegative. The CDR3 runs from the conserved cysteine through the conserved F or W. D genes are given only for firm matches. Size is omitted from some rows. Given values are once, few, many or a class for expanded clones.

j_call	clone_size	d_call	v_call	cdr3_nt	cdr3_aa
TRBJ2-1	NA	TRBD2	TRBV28	TGTGCCAGCAGTCATCCCGGGACTAGCGGTGAGCAGTTCTTC	CASSHPGTSGEQFF
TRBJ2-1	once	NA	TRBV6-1	TGTGCCAGCAGTGAAGATAAAAGCCGTTTGGAGCAGTTCTTC	CASSEDKSRLEQFF
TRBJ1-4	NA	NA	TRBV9	TGTGCCAGCAGCCCCGGGGTGGGGGCCACAACTAATGAAAAACTGTTTTTT	CASSPGVGATTNEKLFF
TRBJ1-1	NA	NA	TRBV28	TGTGCCAGCAGTGTTGAGGGATTTAGGGCAGAAGCTTTCTTT	CASSVEGFRAEAFF
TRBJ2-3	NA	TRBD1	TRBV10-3	TGTGCCATACAGGGGGACACAGATACGCAGTATTTT	CAIQGDTDTQYF
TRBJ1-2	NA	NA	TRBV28	TGTGCCAGCAGCCGAAAATCCCGGGGATATGGCTACACCTTC	CASSRKSRGYGYTF
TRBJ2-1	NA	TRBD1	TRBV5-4	TGTGCCAGCAGCTGGGGACAGGGAATACAGTATGAGCAGTTCTTC	CASSWGQGIQYEQFF
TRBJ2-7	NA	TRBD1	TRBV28	TGTGCCAGCAGTTTAATCCGGGACAGGGGCTACGAGCAGTACTTC	CASSLIRDRGYEQYF
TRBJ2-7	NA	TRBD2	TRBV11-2	TGTGCCAGCAGCCAAACCGCCGTCGGCGGGAGGGCCTACGAGCAGTACTTC	CASSQTAVGGRAYEQYF
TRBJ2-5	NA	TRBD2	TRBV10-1	TGCGCCAGCAGTGACGGGCTAGCGGCCCAAGAGACCCAGTACTTC	CASSDGLAAQETQYF
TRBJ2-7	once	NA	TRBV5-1	TGCGCCAGCAGCTTGAGAGACAGCTCCTACGAGCAGTACTTC	CASSLRDSSYEQYF
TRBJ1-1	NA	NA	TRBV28	TGTGCCAGCAGTTTGGGGGGTGAGGGGAACACTGAAGCTTTCTTT	CASSLGGEGNTEAFF
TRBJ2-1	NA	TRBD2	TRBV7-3	TGTGCCAGCAGCTCGGGGAGGGACAATGAGCAGTTCTTC	CASSSGRDNEQFF
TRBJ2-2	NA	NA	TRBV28	TGTGCCAGCAACCGGGGGAGTGGGTTCGGGACCGGGGAGCTGTTTTTT	CASNRGSGFGTGELFF
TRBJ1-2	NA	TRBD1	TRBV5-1	TGCGCCAGCAGCAGGGACAGCGGTTATGGCTACACCTTC	CASSRDSGYGYTF
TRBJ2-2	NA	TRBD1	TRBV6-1	TGTGCCAGCAGGGGACAGGGTGATGGGACCGGGGAGCTGTTTTTT	CASRGQGDGTGELFF
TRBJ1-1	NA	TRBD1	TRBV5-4	TGTGCCAGCAGCTTGGGGGGACAGGGAGCTTTCTTT	CASSLGGQGAFF
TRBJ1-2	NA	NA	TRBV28	TGTGCCAGCAGTTTCTCAGTGACACCTAACTATGGCTACACCTTC	CASSFSVTPNYGYTF
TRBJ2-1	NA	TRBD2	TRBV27	TGTGCCAGCAGTTTTGTAGCGGGTGCTTACAATGAGCAGTTCTTC	CASSFVAGAYNEQFF
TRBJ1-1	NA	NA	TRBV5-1	TGCGCCAGCAGCAATGACAGGATTAGGGAGAACACTGAAGCTTTCTTT	CASSNDRIRENTEAFF
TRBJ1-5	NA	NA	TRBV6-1	TGTGCCAGCAGTGAATTATCAGCGGAGGGTCAGCCCCAGCATTTT	CASSELSAEGQPQHF
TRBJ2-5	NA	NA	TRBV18	TGTGCCAGCTCACAAACAGGGTCACAAGAGACCCAGTACTTC	CASSQTGSQETQYF
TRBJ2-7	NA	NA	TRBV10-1	TGCGCCAGCAGCTTCTACGAGCAGTACTTC	CASSFYEQYF